This T cell receptor beta chain stems from a study of blood T cell repertoires in COVID-19. Turning to the study itself: Samples of COVID-19 (acute and convalescent) were obtained from the United States, Italy and Spain. The cDNA or gDNA used as material had been derived from T cells, B-cell-depleted T cells, or PBMCs.

The CDR3 covers 14 residues. Germline assignment: CDR1 SGHAT and CDR2 FQNNGV. Trimming shortened V by 1 base and J by 3 bases, and 8 bases separated the two germline ends. Original handling: Nucleated cell counts were estimated from reference gene primer amplification. Method: immunoSEQ multiplex PCR; TCRdb's copy keeps in-frame clones and lacks some. That table furnishes V, J and clone size, whereas the DNA furnished D and trimming. The sample gives 200,000 to 300,000 clones, just under 85% of which show up once; around 6.5% is in the top ten. What was sequenced was peripheral blood. The clonotype comes from a woman aged 60-70 years with active or convalescent COVID-19. This sequence joins TRBV11-2 and TRBJ2-3, with D unresolved. In DNA form, the CDR3 reads TGTGCCAGCAGCTTAGGAGTGTTGACAGATACGCAGTATTTT. This translates into CASSLGVLTDTQYF.